This T cell receptor beta chain was profiled in a study of identical twins. This clonotype appeared many times. Its antigen remains unidentified. TCRdb reanalysed the 5' RACE reads using MiXCR and keeps one entry per CDR3 protein. This sample has hundreds of thousands of distinct CDR3 sequences, with over 15% found just once. Study findings and constraints: Zero-insertion analyses could be partly confounded by invariant MAIT and iNKT cells. The abundant beta clonotypes from cord blood had fewer insertions, and memory repertoires had none of this.

This CDR3 spans 16 amino acids. Trimming cost V 2 bases and J 7 bases; bases outside gene matches: 11. Germline values: CDR1 KGHDR, CDR2 SFDVKD. These data also featured in a second study, about T cells expressing NK-cell markers. Per that paper: Sequenced donors, eight in total, included seven who were HCMV-seropositive and one who was seronegative.

Specimen: PBMCs. The chain carries TRBV24-1 and TRBJ2-3; 7 bases fit TRBD2. The receptor comes from a woman aged 18 to 35 in good health. The CDR3 loop reads CATSDSTSGARHTQYF. CDR3 in DNA: TGTGCCACCAGTGATTCCACAAGCGGGGCGCGACATACGCAGTATTTT.